Sequencing of this T cell receptor (beta chain) was carried out in a study of blood T cells in healthy people across ages. Alongside a J-beta primer mix, a sample-barcoded 5' primer served in a second PCR lasting roughly 6 to 12 cycles. TCRdb reanalysed the 5' RACE reads using MiXCR and keeps one entry per CDR3 protein. The table lists 1,500,000 or so distinct CDR3 sequences, roughly 64% of them singletons. The CDR3 runs 14 residues. V lost 0 bases and J lost 2, with 9 bases in between. Germline CDR1 reads SGHRS; CDR2 reads YFSETQ. The receptor was isolated from a man between 18 and 29 years old in good health. The chain combines TRBV5-1 with TRBJ2-7; D ambiguous. Sequences were obtained from blood. CDR3 protein: CASSLVYPPYEQYF. CDR3 nucleotide sequence: TGCGCCAGCAGCTTGGTTTACCCACCCTACGAGCAGTACTTC.